The sequence of this T cell receptor (beta chain) was determined in a study of glioma-infiltrating T cells. Study outcomes and limitations: Tissue-blood divergence was below expectation in non-neoplastic patients, above in gliomas. Very few CDR3 sequences were shared between tissue and blood.

Using RNA template, CDR3s of TCR alpha and beta were amplified with iRepertoire arm-PCR. Tissue mRNA or PBMC total RNA, roughly 85-450 ng, went into one-step reverse transcription and amplification. TCRdb re-analysed the multiplex PCR reads in MiXCR, keeping a single row per CDR3 protein. The repertoire holds some 17,000 distinct CDR3 sequences, with over 45% as singletons. As regards this clonotype: Its antigen is undetermined.

The germline V gene has CDR1 SEHNR and CDR2 FQNEAQ (reference sequence). With 7 bases clipped from V and 8 bases from J, the junction kept 9 bases outside the gene matches. The CDR3 consists of 16 residues. Sequencing used glioma tissue, nonneoplastic brain tissue, or PBMCs (not recorded which). The chain joins TRBV7-9 to TRBJ2-1, with 15 nucleotides matching TRBD2. This TCR came from a human donor with low-grade glioma or glioblastoma, undergoing nonglioma brain surgery, or in good health (not recorded which). CDR3 sequence: CASNPPGLAGGHEQFF. DNA for the CDR3: TGTGCCAGCAATCCGCCGGGACTAGCGGGAGGACATGAGCAGTTCTTC.